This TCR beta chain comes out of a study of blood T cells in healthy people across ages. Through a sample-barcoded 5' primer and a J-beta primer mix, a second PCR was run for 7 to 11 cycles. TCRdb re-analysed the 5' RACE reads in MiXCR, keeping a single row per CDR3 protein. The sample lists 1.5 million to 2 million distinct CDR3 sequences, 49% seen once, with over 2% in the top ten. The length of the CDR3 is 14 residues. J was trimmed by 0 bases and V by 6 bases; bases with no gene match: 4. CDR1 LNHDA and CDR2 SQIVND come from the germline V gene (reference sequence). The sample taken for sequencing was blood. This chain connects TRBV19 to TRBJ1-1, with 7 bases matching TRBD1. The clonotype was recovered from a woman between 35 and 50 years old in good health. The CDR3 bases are TGTGCCAGTAGGGGACAGACCTTGAACACTGAAGCTTTCTTT. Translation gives CASRGQTLNTEAFF.